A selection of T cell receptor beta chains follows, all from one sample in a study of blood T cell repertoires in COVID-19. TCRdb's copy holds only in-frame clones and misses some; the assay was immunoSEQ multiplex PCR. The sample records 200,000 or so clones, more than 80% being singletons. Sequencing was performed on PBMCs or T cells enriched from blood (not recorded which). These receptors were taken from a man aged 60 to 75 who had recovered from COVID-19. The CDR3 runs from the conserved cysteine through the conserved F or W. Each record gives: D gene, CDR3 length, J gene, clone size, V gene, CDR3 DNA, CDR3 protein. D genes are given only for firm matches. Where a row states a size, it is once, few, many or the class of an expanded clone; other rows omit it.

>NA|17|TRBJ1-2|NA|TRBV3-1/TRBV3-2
TGTGCCAGCAGCCAAGATATGGTGTCCGGGGGAAGAGATGGCTACACCTTC
CASSQDMVSGGRDGYTF
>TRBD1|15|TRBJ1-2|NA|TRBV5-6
TGTGCCAGCAGCGAAGACTTAGGGGGCTGGGATGGCTACACCTTC
CASSEDLGGWDGYTF
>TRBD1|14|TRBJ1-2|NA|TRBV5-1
TGCGCCAGCAGCCCGGGACAGAAGGACTATGGCTACACCTTC
CASSPGQKDYGYTF
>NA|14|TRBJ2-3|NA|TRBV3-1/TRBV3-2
TGTGCCAGCAGCCAAGGCGACAGAATGGATACGCAGTATTTT
CASSQGDRMDTQYF
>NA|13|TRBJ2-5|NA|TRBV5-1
TGCGCCAGCAGGACCCCTGGGAGGGAGACCCAGTACTTC
CASRTPGRETQYF
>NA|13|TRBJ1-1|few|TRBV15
TGTGCCACCAGCTCACAGGTGAACACTGAAGCTTTCTTT
CATSSQVNTEAFF
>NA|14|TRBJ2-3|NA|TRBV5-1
TGCGCCAGCAGTGGCGGGGCTGGCACAGATACGCAGTATTTT
CASSGGAGTDTQYF
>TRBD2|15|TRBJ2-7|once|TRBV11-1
TGTGCCAGCAGCTACAGCGGGGGGGCGGAATACGAGCAGTACTTC
CASSYSGGAEYEQYF
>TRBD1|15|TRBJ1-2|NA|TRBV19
TGTGCCAGTTCCACCGGGACAGGGAACTTCTATGGCTACACCTTC
CASSTGTGNFYGYTF
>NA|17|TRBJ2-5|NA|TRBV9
TGTGCCAGCAGCGTAGTGGTAGTATCGGGAAACCAAGAGACCCAGTACTTC
CASSVVVVSGNQETQYF
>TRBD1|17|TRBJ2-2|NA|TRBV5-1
TGCGCCAGCAGCTTGTCGTCCGGGACAGGGAACACCGGGGAGCTGTTTTTT
CASSLSSGTGNTGELFF
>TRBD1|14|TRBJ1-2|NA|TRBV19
TGTGCCAGTAGTATATTAGCCAGGGGGCCGGGGTACACCTTC
CASSILARGPGYTF
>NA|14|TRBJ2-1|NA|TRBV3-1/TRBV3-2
TGTGCCAGCAGCCGCCGGGCCCCGGGGAATGAGCAGTTCTTC
CASSRRAPGNEQFF
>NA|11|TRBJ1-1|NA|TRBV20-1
TGCAGTGCTGGTAAGGGAGAAAAGGAGATCTTT
CSAGKGEKEIF
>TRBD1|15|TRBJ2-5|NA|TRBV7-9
TGTGCCAGCAGCTTGACAGGGGGCTATGTGGAGACCCAGTACTTC
CASSLTGGYVETQYF
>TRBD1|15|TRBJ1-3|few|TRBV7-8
TGTGCCAGCAGCATCACAGGGGGCGGTGGAAACACCATATATTTT
CASSITGGGGNTIYF
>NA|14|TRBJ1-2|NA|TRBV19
TGTGCCAGTAGTATAGCCCGGGAGGCATATGGCTACACCTTC
CASSIAREAYGYTF
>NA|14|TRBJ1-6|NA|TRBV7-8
TGTGCCAGCAGCTTAGATTCCGGGGTTTCACCCCTCCACTTT
CASSLDSGVSPLHF
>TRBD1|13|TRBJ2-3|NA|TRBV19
TGTGCCAGCACGGGACAGGGCACAGATACGCAGTATTTT
CASTGQGTDTQYF
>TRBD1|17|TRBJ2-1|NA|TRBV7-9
TGTGCCAGCAGCTACCTTTGGACAGGGGGCTCCTACAATGAGCAGTTCTTC
CASSYLWTGGSYNEQFF
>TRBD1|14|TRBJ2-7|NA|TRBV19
TGTGCCAGTAGTATAATACAGGGGGCCTACGAGCAGTACTTC
CASSIIQGAYEQYF
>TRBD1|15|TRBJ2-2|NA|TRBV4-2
TGTGCCAGCAGCCAAACTGACAGGGAAGCCGGGGAGCTGTTTTTT
CASSQTDREAGELFF
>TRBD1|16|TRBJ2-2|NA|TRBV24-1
TGTGCCACCAGTGACCCGGGACAGGGGGATACCGGGGAGCTGTTTTTT
CATSDPGQGDTGELFF
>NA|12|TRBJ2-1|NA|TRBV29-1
TGCAGCGTGCATTACAGGGTCGATGAGCAGTTCTTC
CSVHYRVDEQFF
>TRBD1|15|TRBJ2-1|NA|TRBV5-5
TGTGCCAGCAGCTTGTTGGGGACAGCCTTCTATGGGCAGTTCTTC
CASSLLGTAFYGQFF
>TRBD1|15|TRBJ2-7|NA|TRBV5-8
TGTGCCAGCAGCTTGGAAGGGACAGGGGCCTACGAGCAGTACTTC
CASSLEGTGAYEQYF
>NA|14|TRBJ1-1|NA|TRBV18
TGTGCCAGCTCACTAGTGGGGGGATCCACTGAAGCTTTCTTT
CASSLVGGSTEAFF
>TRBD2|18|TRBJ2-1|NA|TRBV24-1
TGTGCCACCAGTGAAAAAAGGACTAGCGGGGCTCCTAGGAATGAGCAGTTCTTC
CATSEKRTSGAPRNEQFF
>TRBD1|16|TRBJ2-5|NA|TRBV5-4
TGTGCCAGCAGCCCATGGACAGGGACTCCTCCGGGGACCCAGTACTTC
CASSPWTGTPPGTQYF
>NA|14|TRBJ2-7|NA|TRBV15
TGTGCCACCAGCAGAGAATGGGGAGCCTACGAGCAGTACTTC
CATSREWGAYEQYF
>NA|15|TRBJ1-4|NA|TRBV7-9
TGTGCCAGCAGCTTCCGGGACTCCGACGGTGAAAAACTGTTTTTT
CASSFRDSDGEKLFF
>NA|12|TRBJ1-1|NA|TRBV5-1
TGCGCCAGAAGATTTAGAGGCACTGAAGCTTTCTTT
CARRFRGTEAFF
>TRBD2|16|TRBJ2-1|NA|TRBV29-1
TGCAGCGTTGAAGATGGACTAGCGGAGGGCTCTGGTGAGCAGTTCTTC
CSVEDGLAEGSGEQFF